A single sample gave rise to the 20 T cell receptor beta chains below, sequenced in a study of vaccination and CD4 T cells after COVID-19. No antigen is known for these receptors. With the Oncomine TCR Beta short-read assay, DNA from cultured CD4+ T cells was sequenced. Via MiXCR, TCRdb re-called the PCR reads, giving one row per CDR3 protein. Among fewer than 25,000 distinct CDR3 sequences, less than 40% were seen once, and the ten largest hold around 3%. Documented time point: late sampling 161 to 241 days after vaccination in a few convalescent patients. Regarding treatment: approximately 11-day PBMC culture with coronavirus spike peptide pools or control peptides (ViraFEST assay). Sample: CD4+ T cells from blood, cultured in vitro, taken about 7 months after SARS-CoV-2 vaccination. Every receptor here comes from a human donor who had recovered from COVID-19.

The chain uses TRBV7-9 and TRBJ2-3, with 8 bases identical to TRBD2. The CDR3 runs 18 residues. The V gene's germline CDR1 is SEHNR and CDR2 FQNEAQ (reference sequence). The J segment lost 5 bases and the V segment lost 3 bases, leaving 16 bases of the junction unmatched. The CDR3 nucleotides are TGTGCCAGCAGCTTTCCCATAGGAATAGCGGGAATTCAAGATACGCAGTATTTT. It is translated as CASSFPIGIAGIQDTQYF.

The CDR3 sequence is CASSREADNQETQYF. CDR3 bases: TGTGCCAGCAGCCGGGAAGCCGATAATCAAGAGACCCAGTACTTC. The rearrangement joins TRBV14 to TRBJ2-5; D gene uncertain. The CDR3 contains 15 residues. Per the germline V gene, CDR1 is SGHDN and CDR2 is FVKESK. Trimming took 4 bases from V and 2 from J, leaving 14 bases between them.

This clonotype appeared a few times. The rearrangement joins TRBV7-2 to TRBJ2-7, with 10 bases aligning to TRBD2. The germline V gene has CDR1 SGHTA and CDR2 FQGNSA. The CDR3 has 15 residues. Trimming took 4 bases from V and 5 from J; bases not matched to a gene: 8. CDR3: CASSSPQREGDEQYF. The CDR3 bases are TGTGCCAGCAGCTCACCTCAGCGGGAGGGGGACGAGCAGTACTTC.

This chain connects TRBV20-1 to TRBJ1-2, with D unclear. Germline loops: CDR1 DFQATT, CDR2 SNEGSKA (reference sequence). CDR3 length: 13 residues. V gave up 6 bases and J gave up 3 bases, with 14 bases separating them. The CDR3, as DNA: TGCAGTGCCCGGACGGGTAACGACTATGGCTACACCTTC. Its protein is CSARTGNDYGYTF.

This clonotype was seen once. V usage is TRBV7-3 and J usage is TRBJ2-3, with TRBD2 matching over 10 bases. CDR1 is SGHTA, CDR2 FQGTGA, per germline. The V segment lost 3 bases and the J segment 6 bases; nucleotides outside the gene matches: 3. The CDR3 length is 14 residues. The CDR3 bases are TGTGCCAGCAGCTTGCTAGCGGGAGCGGATACGCAGTATTTT. It yields the protein CASSLLAGADTQYF. Full variable domain (missing parts from reference TRBV7-3 and TRBJ2-3): GAGVSQTPSNKVTEKGKYVELRCDPISGHTALYWYRQSLGQGPEFLIYFQGTGAADDSGLPNDRFFAVRPEGSVSTLKIQRTERGDSAVYLCASSLLAGADTQYFGPGTRLTVL.

In its sample, this clonotype was seen a few times. The genes are TRBV7-9 and TRBJ1-2; unclear D gene. The CDR3 length is 14 residues. The germline gives CDR1 SEHNR, CDR2 FQNEAQ (reference sequence). The V and J ends lost 2 bases and 8 bases respectively, with 15 bases between them. As DNA, the CDR3 is TGTGCCAGCAGCTTACTAGTTGGCGCGTGGGGCTACACCTTC. Its translation: CASSLLVGAWGYTF.

The chain joins TRBV6-2 or TRBV6-3 to TRBJ1-1; D gene ambiguous. From germline, CDR1 is MNHEY and CDR2 SVGEGT. CDR3 length: 13 amino acids. V was clipped by 9 bases and J by 4 bases, with 15 bases between them. The CDR3 loop is CASLETTATEAFF. CDR3 in DNA: TGTGCCAGTCTAGAAACTACAGCCACTGAAGCTTTCTTT.

The sample holds a few counts of this clonotype. J is TRBJ1-5 and V is TRBV28; TRBD1 might be the D (5 bases). Germline V lookup: CDR1 MDHEN, CDR2 SYDVKM. The V gene lost 3 bases and the J gene lost 1 base, with 13 bases spanning the gap. CDR3 length: 16 residues. The CDR3 is CASSLTDKASNQPQHF. In nucleotides, the CDR3 is TGTGCCAGCAGTTTGACGGACAAAGCAAGCAATCAGCCCCAGCATTTT.

This clonotype was seen a handful of times. This sequence joins TRBV7-9 and TRBJ2-7, with TRBD1 matching 8 bases. Germline loops: CDR1 SEHNR, CDR2 FQNEAQ (reference sequence). This CDR3 has 17 amino acids. Losses at the gene ends were 5 bases for V and 4 bases for J; bases not matched to a gene: 16. Here the CDR3 DNA reads TGTGCCAGCAGCCCACACACCGGACAGGGTAGGAAATACGAGCAGTACTTC. Its translation is CASSPHTGQGRKYEQYF.

This clonotype has a single count. This sequence joins TRBV27 and TRBJ2-7; 12 bases are a match to TRBD1. Per germline, CDR1 MNHEY and CDR2 SMNVEV (reference sequence). V shed 6 bases and J 6 bases; nucleotides not matched to a gene: 24. The CDR3 loop spans 20 amino acids. In DNA form, the CDR3 reads TGTGCCAGCAGACCCAATACCCGGGACAGGGGGCTCCAGTTGAAGCTCGAGCAGTACTTC. Translating it yields CASRPNTRDRGLQLKLEQYF.

The chain employs TRBV20-1 and TRBJ1-1; D is ambiguous. CDR3 size: 11 residues. Per the germline V gene, CDR1 is DFQATT and CDR2 is SNEGSKA (reference sequence). The V end was cut by 0 bases, the J end by 6 bases, with 5 bases between. The CDR3 spells CSARDNSEAFF. CDR3 bases: TGCAGTGCTAGAGATAACTCTGAAGCTTTCTTT.

This sequence joins TRBV4-2 and TRBJ2-3, with TRBD2 identical over 12 bases. The trim removed 5 bases at V and 5 bases at J, leaving 2 bases unmatched. Germline CDR1 reads LGHNA; CDR2 reads YNFKEQ. CDR3 length: 14 residues. DNA of the CDR3: TGTGCCAGCAGCTTGGGACTAGCGGGAGATACGCAGTATTTT. Amino acids: CASSLGLAGDTQYF.

The rearrangement uses TRBV27 and TRBJ2-7, with D tentatively TRBD1 (5 bases). V lost 3 bases and J 0 bases, leaving 12 bases between the germline ends. The CDR3 contains 15 residues. Germline V gene lookup returns CDR1 MNHEY and CDR2 SMNVEV (reference sequence). The CDR3 DNA follows: TGTGCCAGCAGTTTTGGCCAGGGTGACTCCTACGAGCAGTACTTC. Translating gives CASSFGQGDSYEQYF.

The chain employs TRBV7-6 and TRBJ2-3; perhaps TRBD1 as D (6 bases). CDR1 and CDR2 (germline): SGHVS, FNYEAQ. The CDR3 has 13 amino acids. V was shortened by 5 bases and J by 3 bases, with 9 bases between the two germline ends. CDR3 coding DNA: TGTGCCAGCAGCCCCCAGGGGACAGATACGCAGTATTTT. Protein: CASSPQGTDTQYF.

This chain uses TRBV20-1 with TRBJ2-1, with TRBD2 matching 12 bases. In germline, CDR1 is DFQATT, CDR2 SNEGSKA (reference sequence). The CDR3 length is 14 residues. Germline trimming cut 5 bases from V and 10 bases from J; bases unmatched to any gene: 9. CDR3 protein: CSALTSGRTGEQFF. DNA for the CDR3: TGCAGTGCTTTGACTAGCGGGAGAACGGGCGAGCAGTTCTTC.

In this sample, this clonotype turned up a few times. V and J are TRBV20-1 and TRBJ2-5, with D tentatively TRBD1 (5 bases). Trimming left V 0 bases short and J 0 bases short, with 11 bases between. This CDR3 has 15 residues. Looked up from germline, CDR1 is DFQATT and CDR2 is SNEGSKA (reference sequence). The CDR3 spells CSARDWQGYQETQYF. As DNA, the CDR3 is TGCAGTGCTAGAGATTGGCAGGGATACCAAGAGACCCAGTACTTC.

The gene calls are TRBV24-1 and TRBJ2-3; D might be TRBD1 (6 bases). CDR3 length: 16 amino acids. Germline CDR1 KGHDR, CDR2 SFDVKD. With 3 bases removed from V and 1 base from J, the gap between germline ends came to 13 bases. In nucleotides, the CDR3 is TGTGCCACCAGTGATAAGGGGGATGTGGGCACAGATACGCAGTATTTT. This translates into CATSDKGDVGTDTQYF.

The table lists this clonotype with a few counts. J is TRBJ1-5 and V is TRBV6-2 or TRBV6-3; no clear D. Germline CDR1 is MNHEY and CDR2 is SVGEGT. The CDR3 extends over 12 amino acids. Trimming took 8 bases from V and 3 from J, leaving 8 bases between them. CDR3 loop: CASSEYNQPQHF. CDR3 nucleotide sequence: TGTGCCAGCTCTGAGTACAATCAGCCCCAGCATTTT.

In its sample, this clonotype was seen a few times. This chain uses TRBV20-1 with TRBJ2-5; D gene uncertain. CDR3 length equals 13 residues. Germline CDR1 and CDR2: DFQATT and SNEGSKA (reference sequence). Deletions cut 6 bases from V and 0 bases from J, with 11 bases between. The CDR3 DNA sequence: TGCAGTGCAAACTCCGGGTACCAAGAGACCCAGTACTTC. Translation: CSANSGYQETQYF.

The J gene is TRBJ2-5, the V gene TRBV7-2; D unresolved. The V end lost 4 bases, the J end lost 3 bases, and 9 bases lay between the germline ends. The CDR3 runs to 13 residues. In germline, CDR1 is SGHTA, CDR2 FQGNSA. This CDR3 reads CASSSILEETQYF. CDR3 DNA: TGTGCCAGCAGCTCAATTCTAGAAGAGACCCAGTACTTC.